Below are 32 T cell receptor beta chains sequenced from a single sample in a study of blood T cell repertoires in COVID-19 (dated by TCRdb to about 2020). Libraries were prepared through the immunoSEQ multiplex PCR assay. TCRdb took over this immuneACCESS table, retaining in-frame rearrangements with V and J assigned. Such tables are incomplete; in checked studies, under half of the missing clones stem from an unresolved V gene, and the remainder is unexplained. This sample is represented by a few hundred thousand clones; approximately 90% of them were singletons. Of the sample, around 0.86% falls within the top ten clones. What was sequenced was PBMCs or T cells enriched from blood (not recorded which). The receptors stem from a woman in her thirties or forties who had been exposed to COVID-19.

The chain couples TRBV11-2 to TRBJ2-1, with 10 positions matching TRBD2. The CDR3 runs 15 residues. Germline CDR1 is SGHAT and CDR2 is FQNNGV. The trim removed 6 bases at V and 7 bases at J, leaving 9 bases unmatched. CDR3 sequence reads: CASRTGSGGANEQFF. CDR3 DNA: TGTGCCAGCAGAACCGGGAGCGGGGGGGCGAATGAGCAGTTCTTC.

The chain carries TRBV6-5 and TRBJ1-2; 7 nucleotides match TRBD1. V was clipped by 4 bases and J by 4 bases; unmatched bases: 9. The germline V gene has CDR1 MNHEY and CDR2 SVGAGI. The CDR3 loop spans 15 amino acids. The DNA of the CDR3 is TGTGCCAGCAGTTTTACAGGGGTTCTGGGCTATGGCTACACCTTC. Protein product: CASSFTGVLGYGYTF.

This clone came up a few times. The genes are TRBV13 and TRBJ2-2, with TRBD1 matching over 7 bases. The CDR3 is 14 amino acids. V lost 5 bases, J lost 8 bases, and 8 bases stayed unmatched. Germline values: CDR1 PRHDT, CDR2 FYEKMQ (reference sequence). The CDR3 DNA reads TGTGCCAGCAGCCCCCGACAGGGACGAGGGGAGCTGTTTTTT. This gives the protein CASSPRQGRGELFF.

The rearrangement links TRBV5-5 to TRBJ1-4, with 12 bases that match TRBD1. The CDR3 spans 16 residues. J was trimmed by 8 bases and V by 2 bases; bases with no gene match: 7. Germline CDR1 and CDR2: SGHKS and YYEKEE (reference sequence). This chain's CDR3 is CASSLTSGTGGEKLFF. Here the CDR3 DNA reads TGTGCCAGCAGCTTAACCTCCGGGACAGGGGGCGAAAAACTGTTTTTT.

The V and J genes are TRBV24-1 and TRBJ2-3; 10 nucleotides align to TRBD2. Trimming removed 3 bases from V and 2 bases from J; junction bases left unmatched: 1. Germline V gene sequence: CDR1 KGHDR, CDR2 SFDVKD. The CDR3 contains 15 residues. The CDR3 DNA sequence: TGTGCCACCAGTGATAGCGGGGGGGCCACAGATACGCAGTATTTT. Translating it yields CATSDSGGATDTQYF.

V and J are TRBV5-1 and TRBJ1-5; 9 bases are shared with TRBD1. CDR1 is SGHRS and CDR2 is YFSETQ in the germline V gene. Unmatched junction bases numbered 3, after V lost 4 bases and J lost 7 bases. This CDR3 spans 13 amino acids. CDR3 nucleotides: TGCGCCAGCAGCACGACAGGGGGGCAGCCCCAGCATTTT. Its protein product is CASSTTGGQPQHF.

Here the CDR3 reads CASSDRSAGAYGYTF. The CDR3 bases are TGTGCCAGCAGCGACCGGTCGGCAGGGGCCTACGGCTACACCTTC. The chain employs TRBV7-2 and TRBJ1-2, with D possibly being TRBD1 (6 bases). This CDR3 has 15 amino acids. CDR1 and CDR2 (germline): SGHTA, FQGNSA. V gave up 5 bases and J gave up 8 bases, with 21 bases separating them.

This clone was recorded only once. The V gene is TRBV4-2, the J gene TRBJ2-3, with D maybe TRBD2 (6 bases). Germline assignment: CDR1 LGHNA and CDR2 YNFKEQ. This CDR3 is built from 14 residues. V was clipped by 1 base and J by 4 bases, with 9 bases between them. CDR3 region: CASSQVGEADTQYF. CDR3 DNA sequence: TGTGCCAGCAGCCAAGTCGGGGAGGCAGATACGCAGTATTTT.

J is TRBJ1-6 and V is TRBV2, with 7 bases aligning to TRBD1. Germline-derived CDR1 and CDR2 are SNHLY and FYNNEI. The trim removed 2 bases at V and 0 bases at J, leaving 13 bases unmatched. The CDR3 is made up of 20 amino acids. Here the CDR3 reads CASSEPADRARSSYNSPLHF. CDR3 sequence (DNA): TGTGCCAGCAGTGAACCCGCCGACAGGGCGAGGAGCTCCTATAATTCACCCCTCCACTTT.

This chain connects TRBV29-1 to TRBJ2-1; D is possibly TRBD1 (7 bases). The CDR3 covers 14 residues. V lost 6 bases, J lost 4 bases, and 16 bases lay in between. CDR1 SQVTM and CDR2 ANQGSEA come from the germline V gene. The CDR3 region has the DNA TGCAGCGTCGACAGGGCGGGGTTATACAATGAGCAGTTCTTC. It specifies CSVDRAGLYNEQFF.

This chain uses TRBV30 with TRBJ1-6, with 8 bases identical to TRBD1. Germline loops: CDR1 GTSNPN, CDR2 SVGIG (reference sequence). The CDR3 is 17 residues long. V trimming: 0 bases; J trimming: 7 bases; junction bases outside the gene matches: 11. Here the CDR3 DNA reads TGTGCCTGGAGTGTACAGTCAGGGGGCGCCCGGAATTCACCCCTCCACTTT. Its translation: CAWSVQSGGARNSPLHF.

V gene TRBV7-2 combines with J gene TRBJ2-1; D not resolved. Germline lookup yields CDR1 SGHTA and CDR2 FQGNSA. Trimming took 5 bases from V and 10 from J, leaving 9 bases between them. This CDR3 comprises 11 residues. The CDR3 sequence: CASSPQREQFF. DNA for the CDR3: TGTGCCAGCAGCCCCCAGCGAGAGCAGTTCTTC.

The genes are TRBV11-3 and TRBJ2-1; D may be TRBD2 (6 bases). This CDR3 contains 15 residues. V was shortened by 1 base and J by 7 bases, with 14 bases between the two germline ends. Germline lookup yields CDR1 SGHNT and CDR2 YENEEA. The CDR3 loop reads CASSLVLAGKNEQFF. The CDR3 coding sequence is TGTGCCAGCAGCTTAGTACTAGCTGGTAAAAATGAGCAGTTCTTC.

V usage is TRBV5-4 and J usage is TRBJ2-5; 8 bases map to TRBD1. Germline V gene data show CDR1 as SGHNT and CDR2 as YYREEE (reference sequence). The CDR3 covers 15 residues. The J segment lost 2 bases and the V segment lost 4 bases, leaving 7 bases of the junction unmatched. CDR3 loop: CASSPDRARQETQYF. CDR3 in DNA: TGTGCCAGCAGCCCGGACAGGGCTCGTCAAGAGACCCAGTACTTC.

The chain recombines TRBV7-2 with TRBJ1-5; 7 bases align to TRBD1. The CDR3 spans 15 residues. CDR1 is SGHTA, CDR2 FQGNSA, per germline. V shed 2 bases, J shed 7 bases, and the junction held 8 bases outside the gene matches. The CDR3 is CASSLFGTAAQPQHF. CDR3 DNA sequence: TGTGCCAGCAGCTTATTTGGGACAGCAGCCCAGCCCCAGCATTTT.

DNA of the CDR3: TGCGCCAGTTACCTAGGTTGGGGCACAGATACGCAGTATTTT. Amino acid sequence: CASYLGWGTDTQYF. V and J are TRBV10-2 and TRBJ2-3; D unresolved. Trimming took off 9 bases at V and 1 base at J, with 14 bases between the two ends. Germline V gene data show CDR1 as WSHSY and CDR2 as SAAADI. The CDR3 is made up of 14 amino acids.

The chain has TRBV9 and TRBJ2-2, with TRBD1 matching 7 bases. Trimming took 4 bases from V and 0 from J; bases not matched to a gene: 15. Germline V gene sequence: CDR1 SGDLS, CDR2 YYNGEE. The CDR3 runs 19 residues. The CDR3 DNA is TGTGCCAGCAGCCCTAAGGGCCAGAGACAGGGAGCGAACACCGGGGAGCTGTTTTTT. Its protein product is CASSPKGQRQGANTGELFF. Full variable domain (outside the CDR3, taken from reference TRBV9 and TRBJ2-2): DSGVTQTPKHLITATGQRVTLRCSPRSGDLSVYWYQQSLDQGLQFLIQYYNGEERAKGNILERFSAQQFPDLHSELNLSSLELGDSALYFCASSPKGQRQGANTGELFFGEGSRLTVL.

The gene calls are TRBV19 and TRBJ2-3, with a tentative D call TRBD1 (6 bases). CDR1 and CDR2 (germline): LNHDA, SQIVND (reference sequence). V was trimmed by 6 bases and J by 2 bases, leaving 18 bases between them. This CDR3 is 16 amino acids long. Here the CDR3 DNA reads TGTGCCAGTAGGGACCGCGGACAGTCTTCCACAGATACGCAGTATTTT. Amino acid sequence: CASRDRGQSSTDTQYF.

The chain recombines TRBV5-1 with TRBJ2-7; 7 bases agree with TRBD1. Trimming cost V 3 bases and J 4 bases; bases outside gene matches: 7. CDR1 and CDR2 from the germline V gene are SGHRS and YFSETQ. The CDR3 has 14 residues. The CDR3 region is CASSWGTASYEQYF. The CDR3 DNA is TGCGCCAGCAGCTGGGGGACAGCCTCTTACGAGCAGTACTTC.

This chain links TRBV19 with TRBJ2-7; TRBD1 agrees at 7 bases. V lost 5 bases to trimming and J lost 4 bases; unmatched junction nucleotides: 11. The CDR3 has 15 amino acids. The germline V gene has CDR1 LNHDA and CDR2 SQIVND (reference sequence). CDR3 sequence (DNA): TGTGCCAGTAGTCGGTCTAGGACAGGCCATTACGAGCAGTACTTC. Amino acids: CASSRSRTGHYEQYF.

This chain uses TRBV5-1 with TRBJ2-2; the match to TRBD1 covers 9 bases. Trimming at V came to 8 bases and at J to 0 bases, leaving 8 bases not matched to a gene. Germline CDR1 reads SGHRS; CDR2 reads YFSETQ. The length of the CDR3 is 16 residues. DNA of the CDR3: TGCGCCAGTAATATACAGGGGGCCCCGAACACCGGGGAGCTGTTTTTT. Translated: CASNIQGAPNTGELFF.

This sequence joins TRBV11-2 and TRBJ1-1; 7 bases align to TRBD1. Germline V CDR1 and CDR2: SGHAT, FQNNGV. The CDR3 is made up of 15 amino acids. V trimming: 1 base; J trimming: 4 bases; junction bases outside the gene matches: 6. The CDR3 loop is CASSLVQGGLTEAFF. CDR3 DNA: TGTGCCAGCAGCTTAGTCCAGGGGGGTCTCACTGAAGCTTTCTTT.

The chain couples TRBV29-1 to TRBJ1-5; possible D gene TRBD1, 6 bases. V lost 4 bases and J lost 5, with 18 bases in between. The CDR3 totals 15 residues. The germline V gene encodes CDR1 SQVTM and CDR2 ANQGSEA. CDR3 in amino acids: CSVVGVGGGHQPQHF. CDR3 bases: TGCAGCGTTGTGGGTGTTGGCGGGGGGCATCAGCCCCAGCATTTT.

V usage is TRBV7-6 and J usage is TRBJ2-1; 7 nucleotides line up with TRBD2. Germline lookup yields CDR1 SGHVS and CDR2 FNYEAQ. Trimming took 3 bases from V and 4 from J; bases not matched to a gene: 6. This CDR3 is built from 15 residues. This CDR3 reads CASSFKRGIYNEQFF. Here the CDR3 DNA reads TGTGCCAGCAGCTTTAAGCGGGGAATTTACAATGAGCAGTTCTTC.

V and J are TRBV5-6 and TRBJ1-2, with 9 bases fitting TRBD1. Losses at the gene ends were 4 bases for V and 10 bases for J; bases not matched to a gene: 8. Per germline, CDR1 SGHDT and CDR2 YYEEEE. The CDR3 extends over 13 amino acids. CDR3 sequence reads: CASSPQGARDYTF. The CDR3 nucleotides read TGTGCCAGCAGCCCACAGGGGGCTCGTGACTACACCTTC.

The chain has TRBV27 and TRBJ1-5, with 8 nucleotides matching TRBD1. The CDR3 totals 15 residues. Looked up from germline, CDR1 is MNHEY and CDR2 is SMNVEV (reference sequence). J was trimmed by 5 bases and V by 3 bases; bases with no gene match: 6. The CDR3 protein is CASSFGTGRDQPQHF. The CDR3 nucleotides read TGTGCCAGCAGTTTTGGGACAGGAAGGGATCAGCCCCAGCATTTT.

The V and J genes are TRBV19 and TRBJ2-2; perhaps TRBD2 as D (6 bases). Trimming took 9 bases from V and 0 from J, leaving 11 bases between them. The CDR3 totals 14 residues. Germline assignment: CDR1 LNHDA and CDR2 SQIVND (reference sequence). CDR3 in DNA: TGTGCCAGCAAGGACTACGCGAACACCGGGGAGCTGTTTTTT. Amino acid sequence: CASKDYANTGELFF. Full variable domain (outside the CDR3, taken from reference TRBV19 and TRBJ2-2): DGGITQSPKYLFRKEGQNVTLSCEQNLNHDAMYWYRQDPGQGLRLIYYSQIVNDFQKGDIAEGYSVSREKKESFPLTVTSAQKNPTAFYLCASKDYANTGELFFGEGSRLTVL.

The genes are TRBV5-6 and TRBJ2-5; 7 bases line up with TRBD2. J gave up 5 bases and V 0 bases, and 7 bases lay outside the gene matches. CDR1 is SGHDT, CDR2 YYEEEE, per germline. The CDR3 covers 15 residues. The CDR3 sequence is CASSLAGGPGETQYF. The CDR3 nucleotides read TGTGCCAGCAGCTTGGCGGGGGGACCGGGGGAGACCCAGTACTTC.

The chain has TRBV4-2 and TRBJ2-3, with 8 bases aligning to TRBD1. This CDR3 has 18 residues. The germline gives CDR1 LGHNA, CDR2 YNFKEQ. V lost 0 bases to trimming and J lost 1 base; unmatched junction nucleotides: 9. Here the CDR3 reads CASSQDGGPGQGTDTQYF. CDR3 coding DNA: TGTGCCAGCAGCCAAGATGGGGGACCGGGACAGGGCACAGATACGCAGTATTTT.

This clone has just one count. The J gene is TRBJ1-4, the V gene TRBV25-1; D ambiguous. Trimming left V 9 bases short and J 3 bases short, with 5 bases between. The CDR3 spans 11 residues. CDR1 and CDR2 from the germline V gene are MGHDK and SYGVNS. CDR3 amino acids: CASGPNEKLFF. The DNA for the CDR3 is TGTGCCAGTGGCCCTAATGAAAAACTGTTTTTT.

CDR3 region: CASSQDLVANEQFF. CDR3 nucleotide sequence: TGTGCCAGCAGCCAAGATCTCGTAGCCAATGAGCAGTTCTTC. The V call is TRBV3-1 (or the pseudogene TRBV3-2), the J call TRBJ2-1; D is ambiguous. The CDR3 contains 14 residues. V was shortened by 0 bases and J by 6 bases, with 9 bases between the two germline ends. CDR1 and CDR2 (germline): LGHDT, YNNKEL (reference sequence).

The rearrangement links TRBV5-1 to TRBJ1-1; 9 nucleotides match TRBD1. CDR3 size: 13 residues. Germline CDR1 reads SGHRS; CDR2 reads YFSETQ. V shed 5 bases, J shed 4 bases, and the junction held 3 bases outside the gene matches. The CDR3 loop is CASSSTGGTEAFF. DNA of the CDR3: TGCGCCAGCAGTTCGACAGGGGGCACTGAAGCTTTCTTT.